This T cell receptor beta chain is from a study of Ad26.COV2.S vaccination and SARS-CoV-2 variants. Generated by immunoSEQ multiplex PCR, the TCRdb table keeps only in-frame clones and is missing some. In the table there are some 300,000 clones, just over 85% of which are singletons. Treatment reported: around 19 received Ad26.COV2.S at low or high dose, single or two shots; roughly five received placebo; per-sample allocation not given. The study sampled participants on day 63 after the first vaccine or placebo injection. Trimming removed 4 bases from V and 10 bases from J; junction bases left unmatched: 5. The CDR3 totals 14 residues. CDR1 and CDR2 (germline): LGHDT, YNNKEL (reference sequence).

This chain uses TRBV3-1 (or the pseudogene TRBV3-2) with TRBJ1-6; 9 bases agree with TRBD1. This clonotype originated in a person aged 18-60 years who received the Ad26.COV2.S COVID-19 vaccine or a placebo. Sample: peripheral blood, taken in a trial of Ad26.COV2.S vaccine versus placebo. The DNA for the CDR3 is TGTGCCAGCAGCCTCACAGGGGGCGAATCACCCCTCCACTTT. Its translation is CASSLTGGESPLHF.